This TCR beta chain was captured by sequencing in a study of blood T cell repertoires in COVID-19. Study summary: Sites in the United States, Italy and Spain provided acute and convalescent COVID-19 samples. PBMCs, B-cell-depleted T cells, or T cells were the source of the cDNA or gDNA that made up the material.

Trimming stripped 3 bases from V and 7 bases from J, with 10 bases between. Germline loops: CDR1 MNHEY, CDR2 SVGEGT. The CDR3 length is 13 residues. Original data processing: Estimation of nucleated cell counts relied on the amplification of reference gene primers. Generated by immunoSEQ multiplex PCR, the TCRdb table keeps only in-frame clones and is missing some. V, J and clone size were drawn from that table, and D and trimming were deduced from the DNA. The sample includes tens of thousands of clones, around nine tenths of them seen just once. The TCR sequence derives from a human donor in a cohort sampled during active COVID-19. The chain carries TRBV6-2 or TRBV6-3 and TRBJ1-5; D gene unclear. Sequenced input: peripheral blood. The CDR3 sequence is CASSYDTEQPQHF. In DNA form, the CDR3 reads TGTGCCAGCAGTTATGACACGGAACAGCCCCAGCATTTT.